These T cell receptor beta chains were read from a single sample in a study of identifying expanded T cells in peripheral blood. Only in-frame clones appear in the TCRdb table, and some are missing; sequencing was by immunoSEQ multiplex PCR. The sample yields 80,000 to 95,000 clones, approximately 88% seen once. Sequencing was carried out using blood. These receptors originate from a person between 18 and 75 years old in good health. Both conserved end residues are part of each CDR3. The D gene is left open where the match is weak. Clone size is given for some rows only: seen once, a few or many times, or a class if the clone is expanded.

d_call: NA; v_call: TRBV6-5; j_call: TRBJ1-2; clone_size: NA; cdr3_nt: TGTGCCAGCAGTCGCTCTAGTAGCTCGAGCTATGGCTACACCTTC; cdr3_aa: CASSRSSSSSYGYTF
d_call: NA; v_call: TRBV6-5; j_call: TRBJ1-6; clone_size: NA; cdr3_nt: TGTGCCAGCAGTTACTCGAGGGATTCACCCCTCCACTTT; cdr3_aa: CASSYSRDSPLHF
d_call: NA; v_call: TRBV19; j_call: TRBJ2-7; clone_size: NA; cdr3_nt: TGTGCCAGTAGCCGGGACAAAAACTACGAGCAGTACTTC; cdr3_aa: CASSRDKNYEQYF
d_call: NA; v_call: TRBV11-2; j_call: TRBJ2-7; clone_size: NA; cdr3_nt: TGTGCCAGCAGCTTAGTTGAGGGGGGGCAGTACTTC; cdr3_aa: CASSLVEGGQYF
d_call: NA; v_call: TRBV10-3; j_call: TRBJ2-2; clone_size: NA; cdr3_nt: TGTGCCATCAGCCCCGGCGGCACCGGGGAGCTGTTTTTT; cdr3_aa: CAISPGGTGELFF
d_call: NA; v_call: TRBV12-2; j_call: TRBJ1-4; clone_size: NA; cdr3_nt: TGTGCAAGTCGCTCGGACAACCCTCAACCCCCTGAAAAACTGTTTTTT; cdr3_aa: CASRSDNPQPPEKLFF
d_call: NA; v_call: TRBV18; j_call: TRBJ2-1; clone_size: few; cdr3_nt: TGTGCCAGCTCACCACCGGTGACTAAAAGTGAGCAGTTCTTC; cdr3_aa: CASSPPVTKSEQFF
d_call: TRBD1; v_call: TRBV27; j_call: TRBJ2-7; clone_size: NA; cdr3_nt: TGTGCCAGCAGTTTCCAGGGGGCGACCTACGAGCAGTACTTC; cdr3_aa: CASSFQGATYEQYF
d_call: NA; v_call: TRBV5-4; j_call: TRBJ1-6; clone_size: NA; cdr3_nt: TGTGCCAGCGGTGTCGGGACCTCCTATAATTCACCCCTCCACTTT; cdr3_aa: CASGVGTSYNSPLHF
d_call: NA; v_call: TRBV28; j_call: TRBJ2-7; clone_size: few; cdr3_nt: TGTGCCACCCAACCCTCCGGACTGGAGTCCTACGAGCAGTACTTC; cdr3_aa: CATQPSGLESYEQYF
d_call: NA; v_call: TRBV9; j_call: TRBJ1-6; clone_size: NA; cdr3_nt: TGTGCCAGCAGCGTAGGGGCAGGGAGCTTTAATTCACCCCTCCACTTT; cdr3_aa: CASSVGAGSFNSPLHF
d_call: TRBD1; v_call: TRBV5-1; j_call: TRBJ2-1; clone_size: NA; cdr3_nt: TGCGCCAGCAGCTTGGCCGGGACAGAGTACAATGAGCAGTTCTTC; cdr3_aa: CASSLAGTEYNEQFF
d_call: TRBD2; v_call: TRBV7-2; j_call: TRBJ2-7; clone_size: NA; cdr3_nt: TGTGCCAGCAGCCCAGACACTCGGGAGGGCCCCCAGTACTTC; cdr3_aa: CASSPDTREGPQYF
d_call: NA; v_call: TRBV27; j_call: TRBJ2-5; clone_size: NA; cdr3_nt: TGTGCCAGCAGCCCTGATCAAGAGACCCAGTACTTC; cdr3_aa: CASSPDQETQYF
d_call: TRBD2; v_call: TRBV28; j_call: TRBJ2-7; clone_size: NA; cdr3_nt: TGTGCCAGCAGTTTCCAGGGACTAGCTTCCTACGAGCAGTACTTC; cdr3_aa: CASSFQGLASYEQYF
d_call: NA; v_call: TRBV7-2; j_call: TRBJ1-6; clone_size: NA; cdr3_nt: TGTGCCAGCAGCTTAAGGTCAGGGAGGAATTCACCCCTCCACTTT; cdr3_aa: CASSLRSGRNSPLHF
d_call: NA; v_call: TRBV11-2; j_call: TRBJ2-2; clone_size: NA; cdr3_nt: TGTGCCAGCAGCTTCGCGGTTCCGAACACCGGGGAGCTGTTTTTT; cdr3_aa: CASSFAVPNTGELFF
d_call: NA; v_call: TRBV5-1; j_call: TRBJ1-2; clone_size: NA; cdr3_nt: TGCGCCAGCAGCCCCATGGGAGGCTACACCTTC; cdr3_aa: CASSPMGGYTF
d_call: TRBD2; v_call: TRBV27; j_call: TRBJ2-1; clone_size: NA; cdr3_nt: TGTGCCAGCAGTAGCGGGAGCCCCTACAATGAGCAGTTCTTC; cdr3_aa: CASSSGSPYNEQFF
d_call: TRBD2; v_call: TRBV5-6; j_call: TRBJ2-7; clone_size: NA; cdr3_nt: TGTGCCAGCAGCTCGGGACTAGCGGCTACGGAGCAGTACTTC; cdr3_aa: CASSSGLAATEQYF
d_call: TRBD2; v_call: TRBV18; j_call: TRBJ2-7; clone_size: few; cdr3_nt: TGTGCCAGCTCAGGACTAGCGGATAACTACGAGCAGTACTTC; cdr3_aa: CASSGLADNYEQYF
d_call: NA; v_call: TRBV30; j_call: TRBJ1-1; clone_size: NA; cdr3_nt: TGTGCCTGGAGCGAGAAGACCCCGGGACCCCGGAACACTGAAGCTTTCTTT; cdr3_aa: CAWSEKTPGPRNTEAFF
d_call: NA; v_call: TRBV5-4; j_call: TRBJ1-1; clone_size: few; cdr3_nt: TGTGCCAGCAGCTTTGACGGCGGAGGGGCTTTCTTT; cdr3_aa: CASSFDGGGAFF
d_call: NA; v_call: TRBV16; j_call: TRBJ2-2; clone_size: few; cdr3_nt: TGTGCCAGCAGCCAATCGAAGAACACCGGGGAGCTGTTTTTT; cdr3_aa: CASSQSKNTGELFF
d_call: NA; v_call: TRBV4-2; j_call: TRBJ2-7; clone_size: NA; cdr3_nt: TGTGCCAGCAGCCAAGAGTTGGGGACGGAGTTTGGCGAGCAGTACTTC; cdr3_aa: CASSQELGTEFGEQYF
d_call: NA; v_call: TRBV2; j_call: TRBJ1-4; clone_size: NA; cdr3_nt: TGTGCCAGCAGTGAAACCGACATTAATGAAAAACTGTTTTTT; cdr3_aa: CASSETDINEKLFF
d_call: NA; v_call: TRBV27; j_call: TRBJ1-4; clone_size: NA; cdr3_nt: TGTGCCAGCAGTCCGACCCGGGGAGCTGAAAAACTGTTTTTT; cdr3_aa: CASSPTRGAEKLFF
d_call: TRBD1; v_call: TRBV7-3; j_call: TRBJ2-7; clone_size: NA; cdr3_nt: TGTGCCAGCAGTCCCTTTGCGGGGACAGGGAGTTCCGAGCAGTACTTC; cdr3_aa: CASSPFAGTGSSEQYF
d_call: NA; v_call: TRBV7-9; j_call: TRBJ2-7; clone_size: once; cdr3_nt: TGTGCCAGCAGCTTAGACCAGGGACCCCCTTACCACGAGCAGTACTTC; cdr3_aa: CASSLDQGPPYHEQYF
d_call: TRBD2; v_call: TRBV19; j_call: TRBJ2-3; clone_size: NA; cdr3_nt: TGTGCCAGTAGTACCCCCTTCCGACTAGCGGGGGGGAGCACAGATACGCAGTATTTT; cdr3_aa: CASSTPFRLAGGSTDTQYF
d_call: NA; v_call: TRBV6-6; j_call: TRBJ2-7; clone_size: NA; cdr3_nt: TGTGCCAGCAGTTACCACCCGAGAGGGGGCTACGAGCAGTACTTC; cdr3_aa: CASSYHPRGGYEQYF
d_call: NA; v_call: TRBV7-9; j_call: TRBJ2-5; clone_size: NA; cdr3_nt: TGTGCCAGCAGCTTAGCGCTAGGCCAGGGGAAAGGGGAGACCCAGTACTTC; cdr3_aa: CASSLALGQGKGETQYF
d_call: TRBD2; v_call: TRBV18; j_call: TRBJ2-5; clone_size: NA; cdr3_nt: TGTGCCAGCTCACCACGCCCGGGGGGGCTTCAAGAGACCCAGTACTTC; cdr3_aa: CASSPRPGGLQETQYF
d_call: TRBD1; v_call: TRBV29-1; j_call: TRBJ2-1; clone_size: NA; cdr3_nt: TGCAGCGTTTTGACCGGGACAGCAAATAATGAGCAGTTCTTC; cdr3_aa: CSVLTGTANNEQFF
d_call: NA; v_call: TRBV5-4; j_call: TRBJ2-7; clone_size: NA; cdr3_nt: TGTGCCAGCAGCTTGGGTACCTCCTCCTCACCCTACGAGCAGTACTTC; cdr3_aa: CASSLGTSSSPYEQYF
d_call: TRBD1; v_call: TRBV28; j_call: TRBJ2-7; clone_size: NA; cdr3_nt: TGTGCCAGCAGGAGGGACAGGGGGCTGGGGGAGCAGTACTTC; cdr3_aa: CASRRDRGLGEQYF
d_call: NA; v_call: TRBV4-2; j_call: TRBJ2-3; clone_size: NA; cdr3_nt: TGTGCCAGCAGCCAGGAAGGCGGGGTACCGGACACAGATACGCAGTATTTT; cdr3_aa: CASSQEGGVPDTDTQYF
d_call: TRBD1; v_call: TRBV5-6; j_call: TRBJ1-2; clone_size: NA; cdr3_nt: TGTGCCAGCAGCCTTTGGACAGGGGGCGGTGAGAGCTATGGCTACACCTTC; cdr3_aa: CASSLWTGGGESYGYTF
d_call: TRBD1; v_call: TRBV7-9; j_call: TRBJ2-7; clone_size: NA; cdr3_nt: TGTGCCAGCAGCTTAGGGTCCGGACAGGGGTCCTACGAGCAGTACTTC; cdr3_aa: CASSLGSGQGSYEQYF
d_call: NA; v_call: TRBV10-1; j_call: TRBJ1-3; clone_size: NA; cdr3_nt: TGCGCCAGCAGTACCGGAGGAAACACCATATATTTT; cdr3_aa: CASSTGGNTIYF
d_call: NA; v_call: TRBV9; j_call: TRBJ1-1; clone_size: NA; cdr3_nt: TGTGCCAGCAGCGTAGATGGGCAGGGCCCGAGCGCTGAAGCTTTCTTT; cdr3_aa: CASSVDGQGPSAEAFF
d_call: NA; v_call: TRBV4-1; j_call: TRBJ2-5; clone_size: once; cdr3_nt: TGCGCCAGCAGCTCCAGACAGGCTGCCCCAGAGACCCAGTACTTC; cdr3_aa: CASSSRQAAPETQYF
d_call: TRBD2; v_call: TRBV10-1; j_call: TRBJ2-7; clone_size: NA; cdr3_nt: TGCGCCAGCATCCCTAGCGGGAGGATGAACGAGCAGTACTTC; cdr3_aa: CASIPSGRMNEQYF
d_call: NA; v_call: TRBV5-4; j_call: TRBJ2-7; clone_size: once; cdr3_nt: TGTGCCAGCAGCTTGGACCCGACTGGTTCCTACGAGCAGTACTTC; cdr3_aa: CASSLDPTGSYEQYF
d_call: NA; v_call: TRBV28; j_call: TRBJ2-2; clone_size: NA; cdr3_nt: TGTGCCACCGACCCCTCGGGACAAAAGAACACCGGGGAGCTGTTTTTT; cdr3_aa: CATDPSGQKNTGELFF
d_call: NA; v_call: TRBV2; j_call: TRBJ1-1; clone_size: NA; cdr3_nt: TGTGCCAGAGGAATACGGACTGAAGCTTTCTTT; cdr3_aa: CARGIRTEAFF
d_call: NA; v_call: TRBV4-1; j_call: TRBJ2-3; clone_size: NA; cdr3_nt: TGCGCCAGCAGCCGGACTAGCACAGATACGCAGTATTTT; cdr3_aa: CASSRTSTDTQYF
d_call: TRBD2; v_call: TRBV4-1; j_call: TRBJ2-5; clone_size: NA; cdr3_nt: TGCGCCAGCAGCCAAGATGGACTAGCGGGAGTCAAGGAAGAGACCCAGTACTTC; cdr3_aa: CASSQDGLAGVKEETQYF
d_call: TRBD1; v_call: TRBV29-1; j_call: TRBJ2-5; clone_size: NA; cdr3_nt: TGCAGCGTTGATCCGACAGGGCGAGAGACCCAGTACTTC; cdr3_aa: CSVDPTGRETQYF
d_call: NA; v_call: TRBV30; j_call: TRBJ2-2; clone_size: few; cdr3_nt: TGTGCCTGGAGTGACCGGGAGAGGGACACCGGGGAGCTGTTTTTT; cdr3_aa: CAWSDRERDTGELFF
d_call: TRBD1; v_call: TRBV6-5; j_call: TRBJ2-7; clone_size: NA; cdr3_nt: TGTGCCAGCAGTGAAACCTCGACAGGGCAGCAGTACTTC; cdr3_aa: CASSETSTGQQYF
d_call: NA; v_call: TRBV5-1; j_call: TRBJ2-6; clone_size: NA; cdr3_nt: TGCGCCAGCAGCTTGGGCATTGGGACTCCGTTTGCTGGGGCCAACGTCCTGACTTTC; cdr3_aa: CASSLGIGTPFAGANVLTF